These 4 T cell receptor beta chains were all obtained from the same sample, sequenced in a study of molecular identifiers for immune sequencing clone quantification. Via MiXCR, TCRdb re-called the PCR reads, giving one row per CDR3 protein. This sample carries 490,000 or so distinct CDR3 sequences, about 22% of them seen once, and the ten largest clones take about 0.84%. Sequenced: naive CD8+ T cells from blood, with Jurkat cell RNA spiked in. Regarding subset: FACS-sorted CD8+CD4-CCR7+CD45RA+ naive T cells. The receptors were sampled from a human donor in good health. Some libraries in this study had Jurkat cell RNA spiked in.

A word on this clonotype: A read error may explain this, as a much larger clone is one base away. The chain employs TRBV6-1 and TRBJ2-7, with D unresolved. Germline lookup yields CDR1 MNHNS and CDR2 SASEGT. The CDR3 runs 14 residues. The CDR3 loop is CASREYGPTYEQYF. CDR3 DNA sequence: TGTGCCAGCCGTGAGTACGGCCCCACATACGAGCAGTACTTC.

This clonotype was counted ten times or more. The rearrangement links TRBV4-3 to TRBJ2-1; 14 bases map to TRBD2. This CDR3 spans 16 amino acids. After removal of 4 bases from V and 8 bases from J, the junction contained 7 bases not matched to a gene. The germline gives CDR1 LGHNA, CDR2 YSLEER. DNA for the CDR3: TGCGCCAGCAGCCCAGAGACTAGCGGGAGGGCCTATGAGCAGTTCTTC. This codes for CASSPETSGRAYEQFF.

This clonotype was recorded at least ten times. This chain joins TRBV20-1 and TRBJ2-3; 7 positions match TRBD2. V lost 0 bases to trimming and J lost 1 base; unmatched junction nucleotides: 13. Germline CDR1 DFQATT, CDR2 SNEGSKA (reference sequence). The CDR3 totals 18 residues. As DNA, the CDR3 is TGCAGTGCTAGAGATCTATCTTCAGCGGGGATACGCACAGATACGCAGTATTTT. This gives the protein CSARDLSSAGIRTDTQYF.

The chain couples TRBV20-1 to TRBJ2-5; 10 bases fit TRBD2. The CDR3 consists of 13 residues. V trimming: 6 bases; J trimming: 4 bases; junction bases outside the gene matches: 5. CDR1 is DFQATT, CDR2 SNEGSKA, per germline (reference sequence). CDR3 DNA sequence: TGCAGTGCCCGCCCTAGCGGGGGAGAGACCCAGTACTTC. Translation: CSARPSGGETQYF.